Following are 25 T cell receptor beta chains from one sample sequenced in a study of OX40 agonist ivuxolimab in advanced cancers. This table comes from immunoSEQ multiplex PCR, and its TCRdb copy is limited to in-frame clones, with some not included. The table has about 83,000 clones, roughly 80% seen once. The sample was CD4+ or CD8+ T cells sorted from blood, taken in a trial of the OX40 agonist ivuxolimab. The receptors stem from an adult with an advanced solid tumor such as melanoma, head and neck, liver or kidney cancer.

This clone was counted a few times. This chain joins TRBV20-1 and TRBJ1-1; D ambiguous. The ends were cut back, 7 bases at V and 5 bases at J, with 11 bases in the middle. CDR1 is DFQATT and CDR2 is SNEGSKA in the germline V gene (reference sequence). The CDR3 loop spans 11 amino acids. The CDR3 sequence: CSVPRGTEAFF. The CDR3 region has the DNA TGCAGTGTCCCCCGGGGAACTGAAGCTTTCTTT.

V is TRBV6-1 and J is TRBJ2-5, with D uncertain. The germline V and J ends were trimmed by 5 bases and 5 bases, with 15 bases remaining between them. In germline, CDR1 is MNHNS, CDR2 SASEGT. This CDR3 has 14 residues. The CDR3 here is CASSRLTLGETQYF. The CDR3 coding sequence is TGTGCCAGCAGTAGACTCACCCTAGGGGAGACCCAGTACTTC.

This clone has just one count. The gene calls are TRBV7-2 and TRBJ1-1; maybe TRBD1 (5 bases). The CDR3 is 14 amino acids. With 5 bases removed from V and 3 bases from J, the gap between germline ends came to 13 bases. Germline assignment: CDR1 SGHTA and CDR2 FQGNSA. The CDR3 loop is CASSAQGGDTEAFF. The CDR3 DNA follows: TGTGCCAGCAGCGCTCAGGGAGGGGACACTGAAGCTTTCTTT.

This chain uses TRBV7-8 with TRBJ2-7; 7 bases are shared with TRBD2. Germline assignment: CDR1 SGHVS and CDR2 FQNEAQ. The CDR3 is 15 residues long. The V and J ends lost 4 bases and 3 bases, in that order; junction bases with no gene match: 9. The CDR3 nucleotides are TGTGCCAGCAGCTCTCCTTGGACTAGTATCTACGAGCAGTACTTC. Residues: CASSSPWTSIYEQYF.

The chain is built from TRBV10-1 and TRBJ1-1; no clear D gene. Trimming took off 4 bases at V and 0 bases at J, with 6 bases between the two ends. Germline CDR1 is WNHNN and CDR2 is SYGVQD (reference sequence). This CDR3 is 13 amino acids long. CDR3 coding DNA: TGCGCCAGCAGTGCACAGATGAACACTGAAGCTTTCTTT. This translates into CASSAQMNTEAFF.

The J gene is TRBJ2-1, the V gene TRBV7-9, with 7 bases lining up with TRBD2. Unmatched junction bases numbered 5, after V lost 4 bases and J lost 8 bases. The CDR3 totals 13 residues. The V gene's germline CDR1 is SEHNR and CDR2 FQNEAQ (reference sequence). The CDR3 loop reads CASSSRLADEQFF. In DNA form, the CDR3 reads TGTGCCAGCAGCTCCCGACTAGCAGATGAGCAGTTCTTC.

This clone was recorded a few times. The chain combines TRBV2 with TRBJ1-5; possible D gene TRBD1, 6 bases. This CDR3 comprises 12 residues. The V end was cut by 8 bases, the J end by 4 bases, with 9 bases between. CDR1 is SNHLY and CDR2 is FYNNEI in the germline V gene. The CDR3 sequence is CASGTLNQPQHF. CDR3 bases: TGTGCCAGCGGGACACTTAATCAGCCCCAGCATTTT.

A remark on this clone: In the same sample, other DNA sequences code for this CDR3. This chain connects TRBV7-2 to TRBJ1-1, with 10 positions matching TRBD1. The CDR3 has 15 amino acids. Germline V gives CDR1 SGHTA, CDR2 FQGNSA. The V gene end was trimmed by 0 bases and the J gene end by 5 bases; junction bases not matched to a gene: 3. In nucleotides, the CDR3 is TGTGCCAGCAGCTTAGCCGACAGGGGGCGAACTGAAGCTTTCTTT. This sequence encodes CASSLADRGRTEAFF.

CDR3 residues: CASSLLWGEQFF. The DNA of the CDR3 is TGTGCCAGCAGCCTCCTCTGGGGTGAGCAGTTCTTC. The V gene is TRBV11-2, the J gene TRBJ2-1; D is unclear. Germline-derived CDR1 and CDR2 are SGHAT and FQNNGV. The CDR3 runs 12 residues. V lost 5 bases and J lost 9, with 11 bases in between.

The table lists this clone with a few counts. CDR3 in amino acids: CASSSGGNYGYTF. For the CDR3, the DNA is TGTGCCAGCAGCAGTGGAGGGAATTATGGCTACACCTTC. The V gene is TRBV7-3, the J gene TRBJ1-2; D unresolved. Germline V CDR1 and CDR2: SGHTA, FQGTGA. The CDR3 sequence is 13 residues long. Trimming cost V 5 bases and J 5 bases, with 12 bases left between them.

V gene TRBV7-5 combines with J gene TRBJ2-2. TRBV7-5 is listed as a pseudogene. The CDR3 is 10 residues long. The CDR3 region is CASDHGELFF. The CDR3 DNA reads TGTGCCAGCGATCACGGGGAGCTGTTTTTT.

Written as DNA, the CDR3 is TGTGCTAGTGGTTTACAGGGGCGCAATCAGCCCCAGCATTTT. Translated, it gives CASGLQGRNQPQHF. The J gene is TRBJ1-5, the V gene TRBV12-5; 7 nucleotides agree with TRBD1. Germline CDR1 reads LGHNT; CDR2 reads FRNRAP. With 3 bases clipped from V and 2 bases from J, the junction kept 1 base outside the gene matches. This CDR3 comprises 14 residues. The variable domain in full, with the rest retrieved from reference TRBV12-5 and TRBJ1-5, is DARVTQTPRHKVTEMGQEVTMRCQPILGHNTVFWYRQTMMQGLELLAYFRNRAPLDDSGMPKDRFSAEMPDATLATLKIQPSEPRDSAVYFCASGLQGRNQPQHFGDGTRLSIL.

In DNA, the CDR3 is TGTGCCAGCTCACCTTCTCTCTTGGAGCAGTTCTTC. It specifies CASSPSLLEQFF. The V call is TRBV18, the J call TRBJ2-1; D is unclear. The CDR3 totals 12 residues. The V end lost 3 bases, the J end lost 10 bases, and 10 bases lay between the germline ends. Germline-derived CDR1 and CDR2 are KGHSH and LQKENI.

This clone was counted only a few times. The chain couples TRBV11-2 to TRBJ2-7; no firm D call. The germline gives CDR1 SGHAT, CDR2 FQNNGV. The length of the CDR3 is 12 residues. Trimming took 3 bases from V and 2 from J, leaving 5 bases between them. CDR3 region: CASSFSAYEQYF. In DNA, the CDR3 is TGTGCCAGCAGCTTCAGCGCCTACGAGCAGTACTTC.

The V and J genes are TRBV6-5 and TRBJ1-1, with a possible D match to TRBD1 (5 bases). The CDR3 loop spans 12 amino acids. Looked up from germline, CDR1 is MNHEY and CDR2 is SVGAGI. The V end lost 5 bases, the J end lost 7 bases, and 11 bases lay between the germline ends. The CDR3: CASSDQGFEAFF. The DNA of the CDR3 is TGTGCCAGCAGTGACCAGGGATTTGAAGCTTTCTTT.

The chain is built from TRBV5-6 and TRBJ2-3, with D unclear. This CDR3 has 12 amino acids. Germline CDR1 reads SGHDT; CDR2 reads YYEEEE. V shed 0 bases and J shed 4 bases, with 3 bases lying between them. CDR3 DNA: TGTGCCAGCAGCTTGGCCGCAGATACGCAGTATTTT. Translating it yields CASSLAADTQYF.

This clone was seen only once. The V and J genes are TRBV27 and TRBJ1-1, with D possibly TRBD1 on 6 matching bases. V dropped 4 bases and J dropped 3 bases, with 24 bases sitting between them. The CDR3 is made up of 18 amino acids. CDR1 and CDR2 (germline): MNHEY, SMNVEV (reference sequence). The CDR3 nucleotides are TGTGCCAGCAGTTCCCGAAAGCAGCGGACAGTGAAGGACACTGAAGCTTTCTTT. The encoded protein is CASSSRKQRTVKDTEAFF.

This clone was observed a few times. The CDR3 nucleotides are TGTGCCAGCAGTGACGGACAGGGGGATAGCCAGCATTTT. This gives the protein CASSDGQGDSQHF. The V call is TRBV25-1, the J call TRBJ1-5; 10 positions agree with TRBD1. CDR3 length equals 13 residues. V trimming: 3 bases; J trimming: 12 bases; junction bases outside the gene matches: 5. Germline CDR1 MGHDK, CDR2 SYGVNS.

J is TRBJ1-2 and V is TRBV29-1; 7 nucleotides match TRBD1. The CDR3 contains 13 residues. V gave up 3 bases and J gave up 0 bases; unmatched junction bases: 1. Germline CDR1 is SQVTM and CDR2 is ANQGSEA. Here the CDR3 DNA reads TGCAGCGTTGATAGGGGGCCTAACTATGGCTACACCTTC. Translating gives CSVDRGPNYGYTF.

The chain couples TRBV21-1 to TRBJ2-2; the D call TRBD1 from the table was never checked on the DNA. TRBV21-1 is flagged as a pseudogene. The CDR3 runs to 15 residues. DNA for the CDR3: TGTGCCAGGACAGGGAAAAAGAGGTTCACCGGGGAGCTGTTTTTT. Its translation is CARTGKKRFTGELFF.

J is TRBJ1-3 and V is TRBV7-8; tentatively, D is TRBD1 (6 bases). This CDR3 has 16 residues. V shed 4 bases and J shed 4 bases, with 17 bases lying between them. CDR1 SGHVS and CDR2 FQNEAQ come from the germline V gene. In DNA, the CDR3 is TGTGCCAGCAGCTCGAACAACAGGGTATCGGGAAACACCATATATTTT. Translating it yields CASSSNNRVSGNTIYF.

The chain has TRBV6-6 and TRBJ1-2; no clear D gene. V was clipped by 8 bases and J by 2 bases, with 9 bases between them. The CDR3 has 12 residues. The germline CDR1 and CDR2 sequences are MNHNY and SVGAGI (reference sequence). CDR3 DNA sequence: TGTGCCAGCGGGGAACAGAACTATGGCTACACCTTC. It yields the protein CASGEQNYGYTF.

This clone was observed a single time. V is TRBV5-4 and J is TRBJ2-6; a weak D match, TRBD1 (6 bases). The V end was cut by 2 bases, the J end by 1 base, with 7 bases between. The CDR3 has 15 amino acids. Looked up from germline, CDR1 is SGHNT and CDR2 is YYREEE (reference sequence). The CDR3 DNA reads as TGTGCCAGCAGCTTACAGGGATCTGGGGCCAACGTCCTGACTTTC. This translates into CASSLQGSGANVLTF.

This clone has just one count. The chain joins TRBV7-3 to TRBJ2-2; TRBD2 is a possible D gene (7 bases). The CDR3 sequence is 15 residues long. Trimming pared 5 bases from V and 0 bases from J, leaving 10 bases between. CDR1 and CDR2 from the germline V gene are SGHTA and FQGTGA. The CDR3 loop reads CASSPGGANTGELFF. CDR3 DNA sequence: TGTGCCAGCAGCCCGGGGGGCGCGAACACCGGGGAGCTGTTTTTT.

The CDR3 nucleotides are TGTGCCAGCAGCGCTCCGGGACTAGCGGGACAATGGGATACGCAGTATTTT. This codes for CASSAPGLAGQWDTQYF. The chain uses TRBV5-6 and TRBJ2-3; 13 nucleotides agree with TRBD2. J was trimmed by 6 bases and V by 4 bases; bases with no gene match: 11. Looked up from germline, CDR1 is SGHDT and CDR2 is YYEEEE. CDR3 length: 17 residues.